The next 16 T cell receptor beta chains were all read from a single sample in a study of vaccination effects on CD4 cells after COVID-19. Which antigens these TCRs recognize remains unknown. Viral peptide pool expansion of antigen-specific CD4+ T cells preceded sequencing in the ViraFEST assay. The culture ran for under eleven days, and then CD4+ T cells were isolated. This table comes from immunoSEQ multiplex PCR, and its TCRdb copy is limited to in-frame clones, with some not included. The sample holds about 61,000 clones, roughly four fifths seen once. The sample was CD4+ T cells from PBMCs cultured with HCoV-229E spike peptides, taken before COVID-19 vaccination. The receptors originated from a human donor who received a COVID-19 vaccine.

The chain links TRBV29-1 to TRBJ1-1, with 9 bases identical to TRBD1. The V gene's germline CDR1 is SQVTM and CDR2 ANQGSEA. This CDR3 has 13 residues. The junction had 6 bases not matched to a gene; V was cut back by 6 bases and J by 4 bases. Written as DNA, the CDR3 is TGCAGCGTCAGAGGACAGGGGACCACTGAAGCTTTCTTT. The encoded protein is CSVRGQGTTEAFF.

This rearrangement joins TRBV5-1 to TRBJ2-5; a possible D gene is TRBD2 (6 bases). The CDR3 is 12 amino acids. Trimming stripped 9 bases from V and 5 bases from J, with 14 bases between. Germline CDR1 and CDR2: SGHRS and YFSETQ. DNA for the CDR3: TGCGCCATCCCCTCGAGCGGGGAGACCCAGTACTTC. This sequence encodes CAIPSSGETQYF.

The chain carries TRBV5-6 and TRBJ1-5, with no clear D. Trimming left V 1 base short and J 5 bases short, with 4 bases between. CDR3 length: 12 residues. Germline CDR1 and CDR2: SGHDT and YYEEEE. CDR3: CASSLRDQPQHF. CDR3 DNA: TGTGCCAGCAGCTTGCGGGATCAGCCCCAGCATTTT.

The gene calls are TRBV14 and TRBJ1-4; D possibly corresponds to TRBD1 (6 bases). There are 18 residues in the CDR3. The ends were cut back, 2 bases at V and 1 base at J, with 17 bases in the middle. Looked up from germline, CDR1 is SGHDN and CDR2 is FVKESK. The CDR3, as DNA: TGTGCCAGCAGCCAAAGGATGTGGGGGCGTAAAACTAATGAAAAACTGTTTTTT. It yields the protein CASSQRMWGRKTNEKLFF.

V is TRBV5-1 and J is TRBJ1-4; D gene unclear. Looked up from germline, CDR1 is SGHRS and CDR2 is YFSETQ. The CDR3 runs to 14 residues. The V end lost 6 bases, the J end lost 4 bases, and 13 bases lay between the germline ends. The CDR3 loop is CASTLTPDNEKLFF. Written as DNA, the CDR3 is TGCGCCAGCACTCTCACCCCTGATAATGAAAAACTGTTTTTT.

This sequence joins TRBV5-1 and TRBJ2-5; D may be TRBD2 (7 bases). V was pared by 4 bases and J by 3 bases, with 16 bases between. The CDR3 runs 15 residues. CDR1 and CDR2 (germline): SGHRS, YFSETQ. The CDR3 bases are TGCGCCAGCAGCCCAGCGGGGACACCCGAAGAGACCCAGTACTTC. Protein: CASSPAGTPEETQYF.

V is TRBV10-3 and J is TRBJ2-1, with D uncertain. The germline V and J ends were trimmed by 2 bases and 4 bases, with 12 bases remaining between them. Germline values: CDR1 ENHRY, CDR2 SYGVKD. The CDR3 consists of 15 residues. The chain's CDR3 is CAISERVAIYNEQFF. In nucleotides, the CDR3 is TGTGCCATCAGTGAGAGAGTAGCTATTTACAATGAGCAGTTCTTC.

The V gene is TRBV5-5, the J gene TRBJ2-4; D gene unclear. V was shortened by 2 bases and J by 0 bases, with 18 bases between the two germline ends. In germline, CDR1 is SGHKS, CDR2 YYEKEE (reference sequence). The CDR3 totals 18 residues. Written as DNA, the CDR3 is TGTGCCAGCAGCTTTCGGATCTTACAGACCCTAGCCAAAAACATTCAGTACTTC. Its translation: CASSFRILQTLAKNIQYF. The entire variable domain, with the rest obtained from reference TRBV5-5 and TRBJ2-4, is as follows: DAGVTQSPTHLIKTRGQQVTLRCSPISGHKSVSWYQQVLGQGPQFIFQYYEKEERGRGNFPDRFSARQFPNYSSELNVNALLLGDSALYLCASSFRILQTLAKNIQYFGAGTRLSVL.

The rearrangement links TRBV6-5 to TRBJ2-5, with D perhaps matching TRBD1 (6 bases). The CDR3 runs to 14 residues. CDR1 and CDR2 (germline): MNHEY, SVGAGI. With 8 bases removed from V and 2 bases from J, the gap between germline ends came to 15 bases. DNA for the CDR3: TGTGCCAGCGGATGGACAGCTATTCAAGAGACCCAGTACTTC. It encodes CASGWTAIQETQYF.

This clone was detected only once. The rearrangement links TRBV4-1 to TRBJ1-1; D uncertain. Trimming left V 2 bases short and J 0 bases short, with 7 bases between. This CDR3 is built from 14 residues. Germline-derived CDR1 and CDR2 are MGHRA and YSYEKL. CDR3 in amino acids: CASSQWALNTEAFF. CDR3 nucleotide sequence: TGCGCCAGCAGCCAATGGGCACTGAACACTGAAGCTTTCTTT.

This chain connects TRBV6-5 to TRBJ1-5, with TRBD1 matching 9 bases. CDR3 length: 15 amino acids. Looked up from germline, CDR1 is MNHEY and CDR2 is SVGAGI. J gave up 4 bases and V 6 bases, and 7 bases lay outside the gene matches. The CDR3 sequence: CASSTDRGGNQPQHF. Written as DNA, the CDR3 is TGTGCCAGCAGCACCGACAGGGGGGGGAATCAGCCCCAGCATTTT.

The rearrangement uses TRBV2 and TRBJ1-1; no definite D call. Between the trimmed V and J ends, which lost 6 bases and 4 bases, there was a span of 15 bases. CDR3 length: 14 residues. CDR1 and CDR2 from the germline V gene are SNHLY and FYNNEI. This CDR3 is CASRLWQEGTEAFF. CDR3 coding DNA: TGTGCCAGCAGGTTGTGGCAGGAGGGCACTGAAGCTTTCTTT.

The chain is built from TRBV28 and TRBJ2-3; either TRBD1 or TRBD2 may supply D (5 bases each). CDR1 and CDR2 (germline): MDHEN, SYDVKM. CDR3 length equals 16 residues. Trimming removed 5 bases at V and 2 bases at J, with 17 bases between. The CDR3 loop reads CASSTTGTVITDTQYF. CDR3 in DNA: TGTGCCAGCAGTACAACCGGGACCGTTATCACAGATACGCAGTATTTT.

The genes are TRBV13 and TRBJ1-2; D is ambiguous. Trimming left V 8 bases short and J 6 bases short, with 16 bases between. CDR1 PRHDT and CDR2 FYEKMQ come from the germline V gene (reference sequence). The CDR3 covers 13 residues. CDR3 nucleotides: TGTGCCAGCGGCCGAGGAGTCGTCAATGGCTACACCTTC. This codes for CASGRGVVNGYTF.

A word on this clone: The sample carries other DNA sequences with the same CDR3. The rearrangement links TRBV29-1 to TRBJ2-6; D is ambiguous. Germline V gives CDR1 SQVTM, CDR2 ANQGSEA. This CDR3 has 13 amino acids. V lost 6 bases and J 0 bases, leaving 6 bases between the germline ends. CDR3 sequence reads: CSVDSSGANVLTF. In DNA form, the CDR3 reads TGCAGCGTCGACTCCTCTGGGGCCAACGTCCTGACTTTC.

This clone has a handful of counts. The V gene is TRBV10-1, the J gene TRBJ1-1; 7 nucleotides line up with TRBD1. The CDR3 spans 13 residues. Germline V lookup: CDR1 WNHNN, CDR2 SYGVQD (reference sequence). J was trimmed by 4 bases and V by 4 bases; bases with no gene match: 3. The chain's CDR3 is CASSVRQGTEAFF. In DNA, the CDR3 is TGCGCCAGCAGTGTAAGACAGGGCACTGAAGCTTTCTTT.